This T cell receptor (beta chain) stems from a study of blood T cell repertoires in COVID-19. Study-level information: T cells, B-cell-depleted T cells, or PBMCs supplied cDNA or gDNA.

Looked up from germline, CDR1 is SGHRS and CDR2 is YFSETQ. The V end lost 9 bases, the J end lost 0 bases, and 12 bases lay between the germline ends. CDR3 size: 14 residues. In the authors' workflow: Scientists estimated how many nucleated cells there were by amplifying reference gene primers. The protocol was immunoSEQ multiplex PCR, while the TCRdb copy is restricted to in-frame clones and leaves out a portion. From that table come the V and J calls and clone size; the DNA was used to work out D and trimming. The table shows 100,000 to 150,000 clones, with about 91% occurring only once. The chain combines TRBV5-1 with TRBJ2-2, with D possibly matching TRBD1 (5 bases). This receptor was identified in a man aged 50 to 59 with acute or convalescent COVID-19. The sequenced sample was peripheral blood. The CDR3 DNA follows: TGCGCCACAACCCCAGGGACGAACACCGGGGAGCTGTTTTTT. It is translated as CATTPGTNTGELFF.